The 24 T cell receptor beta chains reported below all come from one sample, sequenced in a study of T cells in Graves' hyperthyroidism and ophthalmopathy. Amplified TCR beta CDR3 regions derived from RNA transcripts. The HTBI primer set was used in a first-round RT-PCR of the TCR CDR3. MiXCR was run by TCRdb on the multiplex PCR reads, yielding one entry per CDR3 protein. The profile covers some 720,000 distinct CDR3 sequences, with around 15% appearing a single time and around 7.7% taken by the ten largest. The specimen was blood. These receptors all stem from a man between 18 and 29 years old with Graves' hyperthyroidism.

This clonotype has at least ten counts. V usage is TRBV6-1 and J usage is TRBJ2-2, with D uncertain. The germline gives CDR1 MNHNS, CDR2 SASEGT. V dropped 5 bases and J dropped 1 base, with 11 bases sitting between them. The CDR3 has 15 amino acids. For the CDR3, the DNA is TGTGCCAGCAGTCCCGCGGCAGGGAACACCGGGGAGCTGTTTTTT. Amino acid sequence: CASSPAAGNTGELFF.

V usage is TRBV11-3 and J usage is TRBJ2-1, with D possibly matching TRBD2 (6 bases). The CDR3 runs to 15 residues. Germline V lookup: CDR1 SGHNT, CDR2 YENEEA. V gave up 2 bases and J gave up 7 bases, with 15 bases separating them. DNA for the CDR3: TGTGCCAGCAGCTTATTCGGCGGGATCGCAAATGAGCAGTTCTTC. Translating it yields CASSLFGGIANEQFF. The entire variable domain, with the rest obtained from reference TRBV11-3 and TRBJ2-1, is as follows: EAGVVQSPRYKIIEKKQPVAFWCNPISGHNTLYWYLQNLGQGPELLIRYENEEAVDDSQLPKDRFSAERLKGVDSTLKIQPAELGDSAVYLCASSLFGGIANEQFFGPGTRLTVL.

This clonotype was detected ten times or more. The chain carries TRBV11-1 and TRBJ2-7; the D gene is possibly TRBD1 (6 bases). Trimming took off 2 bases at V and 0 bases at J, with 11 bases between the two ends. Germline V gene sequence: CDR1 SGHAT, CDR2 FQDESV (reference sequence). There are 15 residues in the CDR3. CDR3 loop: CASSLLGASSYEQYF. In DNA, the CDR3 is TGTGCCAGCAGCTTACTGGGGGCCAGCTCCTACGAGCAGTACTTC. Using reference TRBV11-1 and TRBJ2-7 for the parts outside the CDR3, the full variable domain is EAEVAQSPRYKITEKSQAVAFWCDPISGHATLYWYRQILGQGPELLVQFQDESVVDDSQLPKDRFSAERLKGVDSTLKIQPAELGDSAMYLCASSLLGASSYEQYFGPGTRLTVT.

The table lists this clonotype with many counts. The J gene is TRBJ2-1, the V gene TRBV6-2 or TRBV6-3, with 8 bases matching TRBD2. The CDR3 consists of 13 residues. Looked up from germline, CDR1 is MNHEY and CDR2 is SVGEGT. V lost 2 bases to trimming and J lost 10 bases; unmatched junction nucleotides: 4. As DNA, the CDR3 is TGTGCCAGCAGTTACCGGGGGGGCGGGGAGCAGTTCTTC. Its protein is CASSYRGGGEQFF.

CDR3 loop: CASSELGQYTEAFF. In nucleotides, the CDR3 is TGTGCCAGCAGTGAACTAGGACAGTACACTGAAGCTTTCTTT. This chain connects TRBV2 to TRBJ1-1; D perhaps matches TRBD1 (6 bases). V lost 2 bases, J lost 3 bases, and 10 bases lay in between. CDR1 is SNHLY, CDR2 FYNNEI, per germline. The CDR3 spans 14 residues.

This clonotype was counted ten times or more. CDR3 sequence: CASSLLAGGPGQDEQFF. CDR3 in DNA: TGTGCCAGCAGTTTACTAGCGGGAGGGCCAGGGCAAGATGAGCAGTTCTTC. The chain has TRBV28 and TRBJ2-1; TRBD2 agrees at 12 bases. The CDR3 contains 17 residues. Trimming cost V 2 bases and J 8 bases; bases outside gene matches: 10. Per germline, CDR1 MDHEN and CDR2 SYDVKM.

The sample holds many counts of this clonotype. CDR3 nucleotide sequence: TGTGCCAGCAGTTTAGCGTCGAACGAGCAGTACTTC. As protein: CASSLASNEQYF. V gene TRBV12-3 or TRBV12-4 combines with J gene TRBJ2-7, with no clear D. This CDR3 has 12 residues. The V gene lost 0 bases and the J gene lost 5 bases, with 5 bases spanning the gap.

In its sample, this clonotype was seen many times. The V gene is TRBV20-1, the J gene TRBJ2-7; no reliable D call. The CDR3 extends over 13 amino acids. Germline V gene lookup returns CDR1 DFQATT and CDR2 SNEGSKA (reference sequence). Trimming stripped 5 bases from V and 0 bases from J, with 11 bases between. The CDR3 loop reads CSAQARSSYEQYF. CDR3 sequence (DNA): TGCAGTGCTCAAGCAAGGAGCTCCTACGAGCAGTACTTC.

The chain carries TRBV28 and TRBJ2-2, with TRBD2 matching over 8 bases. Germline V gene sequence: CDR1 MDHEN, CDR2 SYDVKM. Trimming at V came to 7 bases and at J to 5 bases, leaving 12 bases not matched to a gene. The CDR3 contains 16 residues. CDR3 amino acids: CASKGGAGEGTGELFF. The DNA for the CDR3 is TGTGCCAGCAAGGGGGGAGCGGGAGAGGGAACCGGGGAGCTGTTTTTT.

This clonotype was observed many times. This sequence joins TRBV7-9 and TRBJ2-1; the match to TRBD1 covers 9 bases. The germline V gene has CDR1 SEHNR and CDR2 FQNEAQ (reference sequence). This CDR3 contains 13 residues. The V and J ends lost 4 bases and 12 bases, in that order; junction bases with no gene match: 7. CDR3 sequence: CASSSLATGGQFF. CDR3 nucleotides: TGTGCCAGCAGCTCCCTAGCGACAGGGGGGCAGTTCTTC.

At least ten counts were recorded for this clonotype. This chain links TRBV20-1 with TRBJ1-5; D is unresolved. Trimming took off 1 base at V and 7 bases at J, with 8 bases between the two ends. Germline V gene sequence: CDR1 DFQATT, CDR2 SNEGSKA (reference sequence). The CDR3 sequence is 12 residues long. This CDR3 reads CSARGVRQPQHF. The DNA for the CDR3 is TGCAGTGCTAGAGGGGTTAGGCAGCCCCAGCATTTT.

This rearrangement joins TRBV6-1 to TRBJ2-5; possibly TRBD2 for D (6 bases). Judging by the DNA end, TRBJ2-1 fits better; the J call may be wrong. Germline loops: CDR1 MNHNS, CDR2 SASEGT. The CDR3 contains 17 residues. CDR3: CASSTPNTEGVLETQFF. The CDR3, as DNA: TGTGCCAGCAGTACACCTAACACGGAGGGAGTCCTAGAGACCCAGTTCTTC.

In its sample, this clonotype was seen many times. V and J are TRBV19 and TRBJ2-2; 9 bases match TRBD1. V gave up 5 bases and J gave up 5 bases; unmatched junction bases: 12. Germline V CDR1 and CDR2: LNHDA, SQIVND (reference sequence). The CDR3 totals 17 residues. The CDR3 DNA reads TGTGCCAGTAGTTCACAGGGGGCGTTCGTGGAAACCGGGGAGCTGTTTTTT. Translation gives CASSSQGAFVETGELFF.

This clonotype has ten or more counts. V usage is TRBV2 and J usage is TRBJ1-6; D unclear. Germline V CDR1 and CDR2: SNHLY, FYNNEI. Deletions cut 7 bases from V and 0 bases from J, with 10 bases between. The CDR3 is 15 amino acids. The CDR3 loop is CASTAESSYNSPLHF. CDR3 coding DNA: TGTGCCAGCACAGCTGAAAGCTCCTATAATTCACCCCTCCACTTT.

This clonotype was seen ten or more times. The CDR3 nucleotides read TGCAGCATTCGTCGCCCCAGGGCAGATACGCAGTATTTT. It translates to CSIRRPRADTQYF. The rearrangement uses TRBV29-1 and TRBJ2-3; TRBD1 might be the D (5 bases). V gave up 8 bases and J gave up 4 bases, with 16 bases separating them. Germline CDR1 reads SQVTM; CDR2 reads ANQGSEA. The CDR3 covers 13 residues.

J is TRBJ2-3 and V is TRBV7-2; tentatively, D is TRBD2 (6 bases). This CDR3 is 17 amino acids long. Germline CDR1 SGHTA, CDR2 FQGNSA. V was pared by 2 bases and J by 2 bases, with 17 bases between. In nucleotides, the CDR3 is TGTGCCAGCAGCTTAAAGGAAGGGAGGCGCGACACAGATACGCAGTATTTT. Translation: CASSLKEGRRDTDTQYF.

The V and J genes are TRBV5-5 and TRBJ1-6; TRBD1 agrees at 7 bases. The CDR3 sequence is 15 residues long. Per germline, CDR1 SGHKS and CDR2 YYEKEE (reference sequence). The J segment lost 5 bases and the V segment lost 6 bases, leaving 8 bases of the junction unmatched. CDR3 nucleotide sequence: TGTGCCAGCACCTTACAGGGGAATGATAATTCACCCCTCCACTTT. This gives the protein CASTLQGNDNSPLHF.

The sample holds many counts of this clonotype. This sequence joins TRBV9 and TRBJ2-2, with TRBD2 as a possible D gene (5 bases). Trimming removed 3 bases from V and 7 bases from J, with 16 bases in between. The germline V gene has CDR1 SGDLS and CDR2 YYNGEE. This CDR3 region has 15 residues. The CDR3 bases are TGTGCCAGCAGCGGACCAGCGGAGGTCGGCGGGGAGCTGTTTTTT. Translation gives CASSGPAEVGGELFF. The complete variable domain, with remaining parts taken from reference TRBV9 and TRBJ2-2, reads DSGVTQTPKHLITATGQRVTLRCSPRSGDLSVYWYQQSLDQGLQFLIQYYNGEERAKGNILERFSAQQFPDLHSELNLSSLELGDSALYFCASSGPAEVGGELFFGEGSRLTVL.

This clonotype was recorded a few times. The rearrangement uses TRBV27 and TRBJ2-7, with 8 bases lining up with TRBD1. This CDR3 spans 15 amino acids. Unmatched junction bases numbered 10, after V lost 5 bases and J lost 4 bases. Germline V CDR1 and CDR2: MNHEY, SMNVEV (reference sequence). This CDR3 is CASSPGRQGPYEQYF. As DNA, the CDR3 is TGTGCCAGCAGTCCCGGAAGACAGGGGCCTTACGAGCAGTACTTC.

This clonotype was counted ten times or more. Its ends do not fully match the called genes, so a read error is possible. V gene TRBV5-1 combines with J gene TRBJ2-7, with 7 positions matching TRBD1. This CDR3 is built from 13 residues. Germline V gene data show CDR1 as SGHRS and CDR2 as YFSETQ. CDR3: CASSLGQGDEQYF. In nucleotides, the CDR3 is TGTGCCAGCAGCTTAGGGCAGGGGGACGAGCAGTACTTC. The variable domain in full, completed from reference TRBV5-1 and TRBJ2-7, reads KAGVTQTPRYLIKTRGQQVTLSCSPISGHRSVSWYQQTPGQGLQFLFEYFSETQRNKGNFPGRFSGRQFSNSRSEMNVSTLELGDSALYLCASSLGQGDEQYFGPGTRLTVT.

This clonotype appeared a few times. The J gene is TRBJ1-2, the V gene TRBV5-4; D gene uncertain. The CDR3 has 13 residues. The V gene's germline CDR1 is SGHNT and CDR2 YYREEE (reference sequence). V shed 4 bases and J shed 3 bases, with 10 bases lying between them. The CDR3 DNA sequence: TGTGCCAGCAGCCTGACCGTCGACTATGGCTACACCTTC. This gives the protein CASSLTVDYGYTF.

This clonotype was counted at least ten times. The V and J genes are TRBV5-1 and TRBJ2-7; 7 bases fit TRBD2. V lost 5 bases and J lost 2; bases outside the gene matches: 7. CDR1 is SGHRS and CDR2 is YFSETQ in the germline V gene. The CDR3 consists of 14 residues. DNA for the CDR3: TGCGCCAGCAGTCCGGGGGAGGGAACCTACGAGCAGTACTTC. This gives the protein CASSPGEGTYEQYF.

This clonotype was counted at least ten times. The CDR3 loop is CASSVDGSPREQYF. CDR3 nucleotides: TGTGCCAGCAGCGTAGACGGGTCCCCCCGCGAGCAGTACTTC. V usage is TRBV9 and J usage is TRBJ2-7; D ambiguous. The ends were cut back, 0 bases at V and 6 bases at J, with 13 bases in the middle. Germline V gene lookup returns CDR1 SGDLS and CDR2 YYNGEE. This CDR3 is built from 14 residues.

The table lists this clonotype with a few counts. The chain couples TRBV4-1 to TRBJ1-5; D call uncertain. Germline V lookup: CDR1 MGHRA, CDR2 YSYEKL. The V end was cut by 3 bases, the J end by 1 base, with 10 bases between. CDR3 length: 15 amino acids. The CDR3 DNA follows: TGCGCCAGCAGCCATAGGACCGGGAGCAATCAGCCCCAGCATTTT. Amino acid sequence: CASSHRTGSNQPQHF.